This passage covers 29 T cell receptor beta chains from one sample sequenced in a study of response to subunit inactivated influenza vaccine. TCRdb reanalysed the RT-PCR reads using MiXCR and keeps one entry per CDR3 protein. The sample lists 500,000 to 600,000 distinct CDR3 sequences, 12% to 15% occurring once. The sequencing here drew on PBMCs from blood, taken 12 days after vaccination. These receptors were collected from a man in his fifties who received an inactivated influenza vaccine.

The chain joins TRBV28 to TRBJ2-7, with D possibly being TRBD1 (6 bases). The germline CDR1 and CDR2 sequences are MDHEN and SYDVKM. Trimming took 4 bases from V and 0 from J, leaving 13 bases between them. The CDR3 covers 15 residues. CDR3 sequence (DNA): TGTGCCAGCAGTTCCGACAGGCGAAACTCCTACGAGCAGTACTTC. Amino acids: CASSSDRRNSYEQYF.

This clonotype showed up just a few times. DNA of the CDR3: TGTGCCATCAGTGAGATAGCCGGGGAGACCCAGCATTTT. Translated: CAISEIAGETQHF. The chain couples TRBV10-3 to TRBJ1-5; unclear D gene. CDR1 ENHRY and CDR2 SYGVKD come from the germline V gene. V was clipped by 2 bases and J by 11 bases, with 13 bases between them. This CDR3 is 13 amino acids long.

V is TRBV6-2 or TRBV6-3 and J is TRBJ2-7, with 9 bases fitting TRBD1. Germline trimming cut 8 bases from V and 4 bases from J; bases unmatched to any gene: 15. Germline V gene data show CDR1 as MNHEY and CDR2 as SVGEGT. The CDR3 has 16 amino acids. The CDR3 DNA reads as TGTGCCAGCGGAGATTCCGGGACAGGGAGAAGTTACGAGCAGTACTTC. Translation gives CASGDSGTGRSYEQYF.

This clonotype was counted between two and nine times. The rearrangement uses TRBV4-1 and TRBJ2-2; 10 nucleotides line up with TRBD2. The trim removed 6 bases at V and 4 bases at J, leaving 8 bases unmatched. Germline assignment: CDR1 MGHRA and CDR2 YSYEKL. CDR3 length: 16 amino acids. CDR3 amino acids: CASRSSGRGFTGELFF. The CDR3 DNA reads TGCGCCAGCAGGTCTAGCGGGAGAGGATTCACCGGGGAGCTGTTTTTT.

The chain couples TRBV5-1 to TRBJ2-7; D perhaps matches TRBD1 (6 bases). V lost 1 base to trimming and J lost 3 bases, with 14 bases between them. Germline-derived CDR1 and CDR2 are SGHRS and YFSETQ. This CDR3 comprises 15 residues. CDR3: CASSLRAGVLYEQYF. The DNA of the CDR3 is TGCGCCAGCAGCTTGAGGGCAGGGGTACTCTACGAGCAGTACTTC.

This clonotype came up a few times. The CDR3 is CASGLFGGGGYTF. CDR3 DNA: TGCGCCAGCGGGTTGTTTGGTGGGGGAGGCTACACCTTC. The chain combines TRBV4-3 with TRBJ1-2, with D maybe TRBD1 (5 bases). Germline-derived CDR1 and CDR2 are LGHNA and YSLEER. The CDR3 runs to 13 residues. Trimming took off 8 bases at V and 8 bases at J, with 18 bases between the two ends.

The chain couples TRBV29-1 to TRBJ2-4; 9 bases match TRBD1. This CDR3 is 12 amino acids long. Germline lookup yields CDR1 SQVTM and CDR2 ANQGSEA. J gave up 9 bases and V 7 bases, and 7 bases lay outside the gene matches. The CDR3 loop reads CSAGQGLGIQYF. DNA for the CDR3: TGCAGCGCCGGACAGGGGTTAGGCATTCAGTACTTC.

This clonotype was observed a handful of times. V is TRBV20-1 and J is TRBJ1-6; 9 bases fit TRBD1. CDR1 is DFQATT, CDR2 SNEGSKA, per germline (reference sequence). V shed 5 bases, J shed 7 bases, and the junction held 6 bases outside the gene matches. This CDR3 region has 14 residues. CDR3 in DNA: TGCAGTGCTCAAGACGGGACAGGGAATTCACCCCTCCACTTT. Translating it yields CSAQDGTGNSPLHF.

This clonotype was seen a handful of times. The J gene is TRBJ2-1, the V gene TRBV10-3; TRBD2 agrees at 9 bases. The length of the CDR3 is 14 residues. The V gene's germline CDR1 is ENHRY and CDR2 SYGVKD. V lost 10 bases, J lost 4 bases, and 8 bases stayed unmatched. The CDR3 here is CATQAGGTYNEQFF. The CDR3 DNA follows: TGTGCCACCCAAGCGGGAGGAACGTACAATGAGCAGTTCTTC.

This clonotype was counted between two and nine times. V gene TRBV5-4 combines with J gene TRBJ2-3, with TRBD1 matching 9 bases. The CDR3 length is 19 residues. Germline V gene data show CDR1 as SGHNT and CDR2 as YYREEE (reference sequence). Losses at the gene ends were 3 bases for V and 3 bases for J; bases not matched to a gene: 17. The CDR3 coding sequence is TGTGCCAGCAGCTGGAGGGACAGGGTAGCCACAGCCGGAACAGATACGCAGTATTTT. It encodes CASSWRDRVATAGTDTQYF.

The rearrangement links TRBV10-3 to TRBJ1-6; D might be TRBD1 (5 bases). CDR3 length: 13 residues. Looked up from germline, CDR1 is ENHRY and CDR2 is SYGVKD. Trimming took off 10 bases at V and 5 bases at J, with 12 bases between the two ends. CDR3 sequence (DNA): TGTGCCAGCTATCAGGGAAATAATTCACCCCTCCACTTT. Translated, it gives CASYQGNNSPLHF.

V usage is TRBV7-2 and J usage is TRBJ2-1; D remains ambiguous. Germline V gene sequence: CDR1 SGHTA, CDR2 FQGNSA. The CDR3 is 14 residues long. V was cut by 1 base and J by 9 bases, with 13 bases left in between. The CDR3, as DNA: TGTGCCAGCAGCTTAGAATCCCACAATTTTGAGCAGTTCTTC. It yields the protein CASSLESHNFEQFF.

This chain connects TRBV25-1 to TRBJ2-5, with TRBD2 as a possible D gene (6 bases). The CDR3 has 14 residues. Germline V gene data show CDR1 as MGHDK and CDR2 as SYGVNS. V gave up 2 bases and J gave up 5 bases, with 12 bases separating them. This chain's CDR3 is CASSERGWGETQYF. DNA for the CDR3: TGTGCCAGCAGTGAACGGGGGTGGGGGGAGACCCAGTACTTC.

This clonotype appeared many times. The J gene is TRBJ2-5, the V gene TRBV5-1; D remains unclear. V was trimmed by 0 bases and J by 5 bases, leaving 14 bases between them. Per germline, CDR1 SGHRS and CDR2 YFSETQ. There are 15 residues in the CDR3. CDR3 DNA sequence: TGCGCCAGCAGCTTGGTGTCCCAGGCGGCCGAGACCCAGTACTTC. Translation gives CASSLVSQAAETQYF.

The chain links TRBV29-1 to TRBJ2-3; D ambiguous. Germline-derived CDR1 and CDR2 are SQVTM and ANQGSEA. The CDR3 covers 15 residues. V lost 0 bases and J lost 2, with 12 bases in between. In DNA, the CDR3 is TGCAGCGTTGAAGATGGGCGCCATTCCACAGATACGCAGTATTTT. Translated: CSVEDGRHSTDTQYF.

V gene TRBV9 combines with J gene TRBJ2-7, with 8 bases lining up with TRBD1. The V gene's germline CDR1 is SGDLS and CDR2 YYNGEE. CDR3 length equals 12 residues. Losses at the gene ends were 3 bases for V and 6 bases for J; bases not matched to a gene: 2. This CDR3 reads CASSGDRSEQYF. CDR3 DNA sequence: TGTGCCAGCAGCGGGGACAGGAGCGAGCAGTACTTC.

The chain employs TRBV5-5 and TRBJ1-2; unclear D gene. V lost 0 bases and J 2 bases, leaving 8 bases between the germline ends. This CDR3 contains 14 residues. CDR1 SGHKS and CDR2 YYEKEE come from the germline V gene (reference sequence). The chain's CDR3 is CASSLDTVNYGYTF. For the CDR3, the DNA is TGTGCCAGCAGCTTGGATACCGTAAACTATGGCTACACCTTC. Looking up the rest from reference TRBV5-5 and TRBJ1-2 gives the full variable domain: DAGVTQSPTHLIKTRGQQVTLRCSPISGHKSVSWYQQVLGQGPQFIFQYYEKEERGRGNFPDRFSARQFPNYSSELNVNALLLGDSALYLCASSLDTVNYGYTFGSGTRLTVV.

This clonotype was seen ten or more times. One end of the junction does not line up with germline, which may come from a read error. The J gene is TRBJ1-4, the V gene TRBV12-3 or TRBV12-4; D gene ambiguous. The CDR3 contains 12 residues. The CDR3 DNA follows: TGTGCCAGCAGCAACCAAGCGGGAGTTCAGGTTTTT. Protein product: CASSNQAGVQVF.

This clonotype was picked up many times. The chain combines TRBV12-3 or TRBV12-4 with TRBJ2-5, with D maybe TRBD2 (6 bases). V lost 3 bases, J lost 6 bases, and 14 bases lay in between. The CDR3 loop spans 14 amino acids. Here the CDR3 reads CASSFGGSGQTQYF. The CDR3, as DNA: TGTGCCAGCAGTTTTGGGGGGTCCGGTCAGACCCAGTACTTC.

V and J are TRBV7-2 and TRBJ2-1, with TRBD2 identical over 11 bases. Trimming at V came to 5 bases and at J to 6 bases, leaving 6 bases not matched to a gene. The germline gives CDR1 SGHTA, CDR2 FQGNSA. The CDR3 loop spans 15 amino acids. The CDR3 loop is CASSPLAGAGNEQFF. Written as DNA, the CDR3 is TGTGCCAGCAGCCCACTAGCGGGAGCTGGCAATGAGCAGTTCTTC.

V is TRBV5-1 and J is TRBJ1-6; D is possibly TRBD1 (6 bases). The CDR3 contains 14 residues. The germline V gene has CDR1 SGHRS and CDR2 YFSETQ. Trimming pared 3 bases from V and 9 bases from J, leaving 13 bases between. CDR3 sequence: CASSWTDGSSPLHF. CDR3 in DNA: TGCGCCAGCAGCTGGACAGATGGGAGTTCACCCCTCCACTTT.

The table lists this clonotype with a few counts. The chain couples TRBV29-1 to TRBJ1-1; 7 bases match TRBD1. V lost 7 bases and J lost 1; bases outside the gene matches: 9. CDR1 SQVTM and CDR2 ANQGSEA come from the germline V gene. This CDR3 has 14 residues. The CDR3 loop reads CSAGGGLSNTEAFF. As DNA, the CDR3 is TGCAGCGCAGGGGGGGGACTCTCGAACACTGAAGCTTTCTTT. Drawing the rest from reference TRBV29-1 and TRBJ1-1, the complete variable domain is SAVISQKPSRDICQRGTSLTIQCQVDSQVTMMFWYRQQPGQSLTLIATANQGSEATYESGFVIDKFPISRPNLTFSTLTVSNMSPEDSSIYLCSAGGGLSNTEAFFGQGTRLTVV.

The chain has TRBV12-3 or TRBV12-4 and TRBJ1-1; D unclear. V was cut by 6 bases and J by 0 bases, with 14 bases left in between. The CDR3 spans 15 residues. The CDR3 region has the DNA TGTGCCAGCAGCCAAACCAGAGCCATGAACACTGAAGCTTTCTTT. Its protein product is CASSQTRAMNTEAFF.

The rearrangement uses TRBV18 and TRBJ1-4, with D possibly being TRBD1 (5 bases). This CDR3 comprises 17 residues. Germline V CDR1 and CDR2: KGHSH, LQKENI. Trimming pared 3 bases from V and 0 bases from J, leaving 14 bases between. The CDR3 loop is CASSPDRFQATNEKLFF. Here the CDR3 DNA reads TGTGCCAGCTCACCCGACAGATTTCAGGCAACTAATGAAAAACTGTTTTTT.

This clonotype was seen a handful of times. The V call is TRBV7-2, the J call TRBJ1-2; 8 nucleotides align to TRBD1. The ends lost 5 bases at V and 5 bases at J; junction bases unmatched: 4. Germline V gene lookup returns CDR1 SGHTA and CDR2 FQGNSA. There are 13 residues in the CDR3. CDR3 protein: CASSVDRVYGYTF. CDR3 nucleotide sequence: TGTGCCAGCAGCGTGGACAGGGTGTATGGCTACACCTTC.

The sample holds one count of this clonotype. This chain uses TRBV5-1 with TRBJ2-5; unclear D gene. The CDR3 is 14 residues long. From germline, CDR1 is SGHRS and CDR2 YFSETQ. Trimming stripped 3 bases from V and 3 bases from J, with 12 bases between. For the CDR3, the DNA is TGCGCCAGCAGCTGGAAGGACGGAAAAGAGACCCAGTACTTC. This gives the protein CASSWKDGKETQYF.

The gene calls are TRBV9 and TRBJ2-2; TRBD1 aligns across 10 bases. V shed 5 bases and J 6 bases; nucleotides not matched to a gene: 7. CDR1 and CDR2 from the germline V gene are SGDLS and YYNGEE. This CDR3 spans 15 amino acids. CDR3 coding DNA: TGTGCCAGCAGAGCCGGGACAGGGGAATCCGGGGAGCTGTTTTTT. Amino acids: CASRAGTGESGELFF. Together with reference TRBV9 and TRBJ2-2, the CDR3 gives the full variable domain: DSGVTQTPKHLITATGQRVTLRCSPRSGDLSVYWYQQSLDQGLQFLIQYYNGEERAKGNILERFSAQQFPDLHSELNLSSLELGDSALYFCASRAGTGESGELFFGEGSRLTVL.

The V and J genes are TRBV7-9 and TRBJ2-2; TRBD1 agrees at 7 bases. Trimming at V came to 5 bases and at J to 4 bases, leaving 7 bases not matched to a gene. The CDR3 runs 15 residues. In germline, CDR1 is SEHNR, CDR2 FQNEAQ (reference sequence). CDR3 in amino acids: CASSLDRRITGELFF. In DNA, the CDR3 is TGTGCCAGCAGCCTGGACAGGCGAATCACCGGGGAGCTGTTTTTT. The full variable domain, rest sourced from reference TRBV7-9 and TRBJ2-2, is DTGVSQNPRHKITKRGQNVTFRCDPISEHNRLYWYRQTLGQGPEFLTYFQNEAQLEKSRLLSDRFSAERPKGSFSTLEIQRTEQGDSAMYLCASSLDRRITGELFFGEGSRLTVL.

In this sample, this clonotype turned up a few times. This chain connects TRBV10-3 to TRBJ1-1, with TRBD1 as a possible D gene (6 bases). The germline V gene encodes CDR1 ENHRY and CDR2 SYGVKD. The CDR3 has 14 residues. V was cut by 4 bases and J by 0 bases, with 9 bases left in between. The DNA of the CDR3 is TGTGCCATCAGTGTCGGACAGATGAACACTGAAGCTTTCTTT. It yields the protein CAISVGQMNTEAFF.